The 5 T cell receptor beta chains presented below share a single source sample, sequenced in a study of tumor T cells in aggressive B-cell lymphoma. The table came from immunoSEQ multiplex PCR; TCRdb's copy has only in-frame clones and leaves some out. The sample shows approximately 4,200 clones, roughly 89% of them seen only once. The sequenced sample was tumor tissue. These receptor sequences come from an adult with diffuse large B cell lymphoma.

The chain has TRBV28 and TRBJ2-7; 13 positions agree with TRBD2. Germline loops: CDR1 MDHEN, CDR2 SYDVKM. V shed 9 bases, J shed 1 base, and the junction held 12 bases outside the gene matches. The CDR3 totals 17 residues. CDR3 sequence: CASNTRTSGSDSYEQYF. CDR3 sequence (DNA): TGTGCCAGTAATACTAGGACTAGCGGGAGCGATTCCTACGAGCAGTACTTC.

The CDR3 DNA is TGTGCCAGCAGCCCCCACGCCGGTAGCTCCTACGAGCAGTACTTC. Its translation: CASSPHAGSSYEQYF. V and J are TRBV4-2 and TRBJ2-7; no reliable D call. This CDR3 contains 15 residues. The V gene lost 4 bases and the J gene lost 0 bases, with 13 bases spanning the gap. Germline V gives CDR1 LGHNA, CDR2 YNFKEQ.

V is TRBV7-9 and J is TRBJ2-5; 7 bases agree with TRBD2. The CDR3 length is 17 residues. Germline values: CDR1 SEHNR, CDR2 FQNEAQ (reference sequence). V gave up 5 bases and J gave up 5 bases; unmatched junction bases: 17. CDR3 DNA sequence: TGTGCCAGCAGCCTCCATCCTAGGACTAGGGGATGGGAGACCCAGTACTTC. Translated: CASSLHPRTRGWETQYF.

The gene calls are TRBV7-6 and TRBJ2-7; D not resolved. Trimming stripped 1 base from V and 5 bases from J, with 12 bases between. The CDR3 extends over 14 amino acids. The germline V gene encodes CDR1 SGHVS and CDR2 FNYEAQ. The chain's CDR3 is CASSLEWASDEQYF. In DNA form, the CDR3 reads TGTGCCAGCAGCTTAGAATGGGCGTCCGACGAGCAGTACTTC. Based on the CDR3 plus reference TRBV7-6 and TRBJ2-7, the full variable domain is GAGVSQSPRYKVTKRGQDVALRCDPISGHVSLYWYRQALGQGPEFLTYFNYEAQQDKSGLPNDRFSAERPEGSISTLTIQRTEQRDSAMYRCASSLEWASDEQYFGPGTRLTVT.

The DNA for the CDR3 is TGTGCCAGCAGCGCACTCCCGACAGGAACTAATGAAAAACTGTTTTTT. Protein sequence: CASSALPTGTNEKLFF. V and J are TRBV11-2 and TRBJ1-4; TRBD1 is a possible D gene (6 bases). V was trimmed by 5 bases and J by 1 base, leaving 14 bases between them. CDR1 SGHAT and CDR2 FQNNGV come from the germline V gene. The CDR3 runs 16 residues. The full variable domain, with the rest looked up from reference TRBV11-2 and TRBJ1-4, is EAGVAQSPRYKIIEKRQSVAFWCNPISGHATLYWYQQILGQGPKLLIQFQNNGVVDDSQLPKDRFSAERLKGVDSTLKIQPAKLEDSAVYLCASSALPTGTNEKLFFGSGTQLSVL.